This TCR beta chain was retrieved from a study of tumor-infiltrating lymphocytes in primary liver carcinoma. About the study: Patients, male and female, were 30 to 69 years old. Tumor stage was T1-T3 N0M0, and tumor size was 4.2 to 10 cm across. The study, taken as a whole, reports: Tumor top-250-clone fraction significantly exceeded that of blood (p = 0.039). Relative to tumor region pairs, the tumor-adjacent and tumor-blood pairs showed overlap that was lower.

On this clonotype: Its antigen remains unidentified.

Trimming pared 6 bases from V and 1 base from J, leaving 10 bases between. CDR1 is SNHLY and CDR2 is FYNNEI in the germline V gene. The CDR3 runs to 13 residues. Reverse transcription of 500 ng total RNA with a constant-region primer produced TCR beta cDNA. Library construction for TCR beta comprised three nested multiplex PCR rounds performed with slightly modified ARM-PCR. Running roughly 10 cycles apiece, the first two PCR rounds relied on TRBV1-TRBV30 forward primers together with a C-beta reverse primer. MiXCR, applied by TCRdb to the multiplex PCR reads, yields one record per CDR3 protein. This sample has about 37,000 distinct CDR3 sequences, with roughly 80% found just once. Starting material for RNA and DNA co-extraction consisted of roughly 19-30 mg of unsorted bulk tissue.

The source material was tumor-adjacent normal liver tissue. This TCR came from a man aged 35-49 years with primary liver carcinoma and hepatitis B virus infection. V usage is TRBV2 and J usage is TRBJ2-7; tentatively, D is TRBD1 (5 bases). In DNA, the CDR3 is TGTGCCAGCAGAAAGAGACAGTCCTACGAGCAGTACTTC. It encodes CASRKRQSYEQYF. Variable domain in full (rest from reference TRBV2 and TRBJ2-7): EPEVTQTPSHQVTQMGQEVILRCVPISNHLYFYWYRQILGQKVEFLVSFYNNEISEKSEIFDDQFSVERPDGSNFTLKIRSTKLEDSAMYFCASRKRQSYEQYFGPGTRLTVT.